The rows below give T cell receptor beta chains drawn from one sample of a study of siplizumab effects on memory and regulatory T cells. Clones were sequenced by immunoSEQ multiplex PCR, and TCRdb holds only the in-frame ones, with some missing. The repertoire holds approximately 100,000 clones, with about 93% as singletons. The sequencing input was Tregs sorted from blood. These receptors were collected from a human donor in good health. CDR3s include the opening cysteine and the closing phenylalanine or tryptophan. D genes are given only for firm matches. Size values are once, few and many counts, or a class for expanded clones, and some rows have none.

TRBD2	once	TRBV7-9	TRBJ2-1	TGTGCCAGCAGCTTTAGCGGGGGCTTCTACAATGAGCAGTTCTTC	CASSFSGGFYNEQFF
-	few	TRBV28	TRBJ1-5	TGTGCCAGCAGTTCATCCTACTATAGCAATCAGCCCCAGCATTTT	CASSSSYYSNQPQHF
-	-	TRBV5-1	TRBJ1-2	TGCGCCAGCAGGGGAACTCCCTATGGCTACACCTTC	CASRGTPYGYTF
TRBD2	-	TRBV7-2	TRBJ2-7	TGTGCCAGCAGCCGAGGGACGATCCTAGCGGGAAGCGAGCAGTACTTC	CASSRGTILAGSEQYF
-	once	TRBV28	TRBJ2-1	TGTGCCAGCAGTCCCACAGGGAGGGCTTACAATGAGCAGTTCTTC	CASSPTGRAYNEQFF
TRBD1	-	TRBV7-2	TRBJ1-1	TGTGCCAGCAGCCTCGCCCAGGGGGTACGCTCTGAAGCTTTCTTT	CASSLAQGVRSEAFF
-	-	TRBV6-1	TRBJ2-1	TGTGCCAGCAGAAGATCGATTATTCCGGGGCATGAGCAGTTCTTC	CASRRSIIPGHEQFF
-	-	TRBV30	TRBJ1-1	TGTGCCTGGAGTCGGGTGGACACTGAAGCTTTCTTT	CAWSRVDTEAFF
TRBD2	-	TRBV23-1	TRBJ2-3	TGCGCCAGCAGTCAATCTTGTCCTAGCGGGCTCTGCACAGATACGCAGTATTTT	CASSQSCPSGLCTDTQYF
TRBD1	-	TRBV5-1	TRBJ2-3	TGCGCCAGCAGCTTCCTAATCAGGGGGCGCGGTACAGATACGCAGTATTTT	CASSFLIRGRGTDTQYF
-	-	TRBV9	TRBJ1-1	TGTGCCAGCAGCCCACTCCTTCAAGGAAGGGCTGAAGCTTTCTTT	CASSPLLQGRAEAFF
-	-	TRBV7-9	TRBJ1-4	TGTGCCAGCAGCTCACGAACAGGTCGGTTTGAAAAACTGTTTTTT	CASSSRTGRFEKLFF
-	-	TRBV18	TRBJ2-5	TGTGCCAGCTCACCACGTCAGGACAACTTAGGAAAGACCCAGTACTTC	CASSPRQDNLGKTQYF
-	-	TRBV27	TRBJ1-5	TGTGCCAGCAGTTTATCTTTCCGGGGGCATCAGCCCCAGCATTTT	CASSLSFRGHQPQHF
TRBD1	-	TRBV27	TRBJ2-7	TGTGCCAGCAAACAGACAGGGGGGTTCCACGAGCAGTACTTC	CASKQTGGFHEQYF
-	-	TRBV27	TRBJ2-5	TGTGCCAGCAGTTTACTATCGGGGTTTAAGGAGGAGACCCAGTACTTC	CASSLLSGFKEETQYF
TRBD2	-	TRBV5-1	TRBJ2-1	TGCGCCAGCAGCGCCGGGACTAGCGGATCCGGGGGGCAGTTCTTC	CASSAGTSGSGGQFF
TRBD2	-	TRBV4-1	TRBJ2-3	TGCGCCAGCAGCCTCGGACTAGCGGAGCCTCGGGATACGCAGTATTTT	CASSLGLAEPRDTQYF
-	once	TRBV7-9	TRBJ2-3	TGTGCCAGCAGCAAATTCCTCCCTTCTGAGATCATATACACAGATACGCAGTATTTT	CASSKFLPSEIIYTDTQYF
TRBD2	-	TRBV2	TRBJ2-5	TGTGCCAGCAGTGGGACTAGCCAAACTGGAGGGACCCAGTACTTC	CASSGTSQTGGTQYF
-	-	TRBV7-3	TRBJ2-3	TGTGCCAGCAGCCTTTTCGGGGCGGACACAGATACGCAGTATTTT	CASSLFGADTDTQYF
-	-	TRBV6-1	TRBJ2-7	TGTGCCAGCCCGGCGGTCGGCAGCGCCTACGAGCAGTACTTC	CASPAVGSAYEQYF
TRBD1	once	TRBV28	TRBJ1-5	TGTGCCAGCAGTCCCTTAACAGGGGGCAATCAGCCCCAGCATTTT	CASSPLTGGNQPQHF
TRBD1	-	TRBV5-1	TRBJ1-1	TGCGCCAGCAGCTCAATCTTCAGGGGGTCTGAAGCTTTCTTT	CASSSIFRGSEAFF
-	few	TRBV5-4	TRBJ1-3	TGTGCCAGCAGTCCCGGGACAACTAGAAACACCATATATTTT	CASSPGTTRNTIYF
TRBD2	-	TRBV4-2	TRBJ2-1	TGTGCCAGCAGCCAAGGGTCGACTAGCGGGGTAAACAATGAGCAGTTCTTC	CASSQGSTSGVNNEQFF
-	-	TRBV9	TRBJ2-3	TGTGCCAGCAGCGGCAGAGGCACAGATACGCAGTATTTT	CASSGRGTDTQYF
TRBD1	-	TRBV25-1	TRBJ2-7	TGTGCCAGCAGACAGGGGCTCTACGAGCAGTACTTC	CASRQGLYEQYF
-	-	TRBV19	TRBJ1-2	TGTGCCAGTCGAACGAGCTATGGCTACACCTTC	CASRTSYGYTF
-	-	TRBV5-1	TRBJ1-1	TGCGCCAGCAGCTCGGGACGCAACACTGAAGCTTTCTTT	CASSSGRNTEAFF
TRBD1	-	TRBV19	TRBJ2-1	TGTGCCAGTAGTATAAGGGGACAGGGCGGGTACAATGAGCAGTTCTTC	CASSIRGQGGYNEQFF
-	-	TRBV6-1	TRBJ1-5	TGTGCCAGCGACCGGGCCCGTTTTCCCAATCAGCCCCAGCATTTT	CASDRARFPNQPQHF
-	-	TRBV19	TRBJ1-2	TGTGCCAGTAGAGCCGGGAGATCCCCAATAGATGGCTATGGCTACACCTTC	CASRAGRSPIDGYGYTF
TRBD1	-	TRBV19	TRBJ2-2	TGTGCCAGAGACAGGGATACCGGGGAGCTGTTTTTT	CARDRDTGELFF
TRBD2	-	TRBV30	TRBJ2-1	TGTGCCTGGACTCGGACTAGCGACCCGGCCTACAATGAGCAGTTCTTC	CAWTRTSDPAYNEQFF
TRBD1	-	TRBV5-6	TRBJ1-2	TGTGCCAGCAGCGTACTCCAGGGGGGACGTGGCTACACCTTC	CASSVLQGGRGYTF
-	-	TRBV28	TRBJ2-2	TGTGCCAGCTTTAGGAGCACCGGGGAGCTGTTTTTT	CASFRSTGELFF
-	-	TRBV2	TRBJ2-5	TGTGCCAGCAGTGAAGGAGGTGCCGTGGAGACCCAGTACTTC	CASSEGGAVETQYF
TRBD1	few	TRBV5-4	TRBJ2-2	TGTGCCAGCAGCTTTGACAGGGGGATCACCGGGGAGCTGTTTTTT	CASSFDRGITGELFF
-	-	TRBV11-2	TRBJ1-1	TGTGCCAGCAGCTCTCAAGGACCGTACACTGAAGCTTTCTTT	CASSSQGPYTEAFF
-	-	TRBV11-3	TRBJ2-4	TGTGCCAGCTCCACTGGGGGTAAAAACATTCAGTACTTC	CASSTGGKNIQYF
-	-	TRBV6-6	TRBJ2-3	TGTGCCAGCAGTTACGGTGTGGGAGCCCCAGATACGCAGTATTTT	CASSYGVGAPDTQYF
-	-	TRBV11-2	TRBJ1-2	TGTGCCAGCAGCTACACAGGGAGAAATGGCTACACCTTC	CASSYTGRNGYTF
TRBD1	once	TRBV18	TRBJ2-7	TGTGCCAGCTCAAGACAGGGGACCGAGCAGTACTTC	CASSRQGTEQYF
-	-	TRBV27	TRBJ1-3	TGTGCCAGCAGTTTATCGGCCGGAATGGGAAACACCATATATTTT	CASSLSAGMGNTIYF
TRBD1	-	TRBV6-6	TRBJ1-1	TGTGCCAGCAGTTACCGGGACAGATACACTGAAGCTTTCTTT	CASSYRDRYTEAFF
TRBD2	-	TRBV27	TRBJ2-3	TGTGCCAGCAGTTTAACGGGACTAGCGGGACATACGCAGTATTTT	CASSLTGLAGHTQYF
-	-	TRBV7-2	TRBJ1-1	TGTGCCAGCAGCTTAGGGGGCAGCCTGGTGGAAGCTTTCTTT	CASSLGGSLVEAFF
TRBD1	-	TRBV10-3	TRBJ1-1	TGTGCCACCTCAGGACAGGGGGGGGGCACTGAAGCTTTCTTT	CATSGQGGGTEAFF
-	-	TRBV28	TRBJ2-7	TGTGCCAGCAGTTTATTGACCGAGGGGGGCTACGAGCAGTACTTC	CASSLLTEGGYEQYF
TRBD2	-	TRBV14	TRBJ2-1	TGTGCCAGCAGCCAAAAAGGGGGGGGACTAGGCTTCAATGAGCAGTTCTTC	CASSQKGGGLGFNEQFF
TRBD1	-	TRBV27	TRBJ2-7	TGTGCCAGCAGTTTATCGTGGACAGGGAAATACGAGCAGTACTTC	CASSLSWTGKYEQYF
TRBD1	-	TRBV7-9	TRBJ2-6	TGTGCCAGCAGACAGGGGACCGGGGCCAACGTCCTGACTTTC	CASRQGTGANVLTF
-	-	TRBV11-2	TRBJ1-5	TGTGCCAGCAGTACCCAACTCAATCAGCCCCAGCATTTT	CASSTQLNQPQHF
-	-	TRBV4-2	TRBJ1-4	TGTGCCAGCAGCCGACAGGAGGGTTCTGAAAAACTGTTTTTT	CASSRQEGSEKLFF
-	-	TRBV29-1	TRBJ2-7	TGCAGCGTTAGGGGGGGCCACGAGCAGTACTTC	CSVRGGHEQYF
-	-	TRBV27	TRBJ2-5	TGTGCCAGCAGTTTTCCGGGGGAGACCCAGTACTTC	CASSFPGETQYF
-	-	TRBV7-9	TRBJ2-1	TGTGCCAGCAGTCCCCCGATGTCGGACAGATTTTATGAGCAGTTCTTC	CASSPPMSDRFYEQFF
-	-	TRBV6-6	TRBJ1-2	TGTGCCAGCAGTTACTCTACCGGGGGAGGTGGCTACACCTTC	CASSYSTGGGGYTF
-	-	TRBV6-6	TRBJ2-4	TGTGCCAGCAGGGAAATAGCCAAAAACATTCAGTACTTC	CASREIAKNIQYF